The clone carrying this TCR beta chain was observed a handful of times. Its target is unknown. Template switching by 5'RACE produced TCR cDNA, adding a universal primer site and UMIs. TCRdb analysed the 5' RACE reads with MiXCR anew, one entry per CDR3 protein. The table lists 450,000 to 550,000 distinct CDR3 sequences, roughly a fifth of them singletons. J was trimmed by 0 bases and V by 5 bases; bases with no gene match: 15. The CDR3 has 20 amino acids. Germline CDR1 is MGHRA and CDR2 is YSYEKL. The sample is drawn from a study of T cells after yellow fever vaccination. Across the whole study: Preparing low-cell-number fractions relied on SMART-Seq v4 Ultra Low Input.

Study results and caveats: In FACS-sorted repertoires, abundant clonotypes from the bulk population could appear as contaminants. Post-booster repertoires again held most primary-vaccination clones (roughly 96% CD4, about 88% CD8).

The rearrangement links TRBV4-1 to TRBJ2-2; TRBD2 matches at 10 bases. The clonotype originates from a man between 18 and 29 years old who received the YFV17D yellow fever vaccine. The sequenced sample was PBMCs, obtained approximately 22 days after the first yellow fever vaccination. Here the CDR3 reads CASSTRTSGKTPANTGELFF. The CDR3 coding sequence is TGCGCCAGCAGCACTCGGACTAGCGGAAAAACCCCCGCGAACACCGGGGAGCTGTTTTTT.